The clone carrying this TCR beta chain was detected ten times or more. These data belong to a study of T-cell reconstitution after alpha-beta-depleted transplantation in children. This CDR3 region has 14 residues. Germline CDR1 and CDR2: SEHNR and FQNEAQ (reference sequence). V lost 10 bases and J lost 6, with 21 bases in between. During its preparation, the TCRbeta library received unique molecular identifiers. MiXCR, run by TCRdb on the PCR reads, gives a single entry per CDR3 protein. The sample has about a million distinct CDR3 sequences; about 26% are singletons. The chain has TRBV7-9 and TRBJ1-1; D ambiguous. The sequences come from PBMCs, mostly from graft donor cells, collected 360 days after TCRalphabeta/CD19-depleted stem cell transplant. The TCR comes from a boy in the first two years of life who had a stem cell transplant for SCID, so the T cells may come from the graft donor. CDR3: CATCETGGGPEAFF. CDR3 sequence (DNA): TGTGCCACCTGCGAGACGGGTGGAGGGCCTGAAGCTTTCTTT.